Listed here is a single T cell receptor (beta chain). Its antigen is not identified. Germline CDR1 GTSNPN, CDR2 SVGIG (reference sequence). CDR3 size: 14 residues. Trimming removed 2 bases from V and 3 bases from J, with 14 bases in between. These data are taken from a study of shared clonotypes between healthy human individuals. Study results and limitations: The researchers took only blood, and tissue repertoires probably look different.

Several immunoSEQ 96-well plates shared each subset's DNA, each plate a replicate. It was 250 to 350 ng DNA, about 30,000 T cell genomes, that went into each replicate PCR of unsorted PBMC. Measured with immunoSEQ multiplex PCR; TCRdb has only the in-frame clones, and not every one. The sample contains fewer than 600,000 clones, 75% to 80% of which appear only once. The sequence derives from a woman in her 40s in good health. Some clones in this sample may be carry-over from other donors' samples. The rearrangement links TRBV30 to TRBJ2-7; unclear D gene. The sample taken for sequencing was PBMCs. Here the CDR3 reads CAWSTVQWGYEQYF. CDR3 nucleotides: TGTGCCTGGAGTACGGTCCAGTGGGGCTACGAGCAGTACTTC.